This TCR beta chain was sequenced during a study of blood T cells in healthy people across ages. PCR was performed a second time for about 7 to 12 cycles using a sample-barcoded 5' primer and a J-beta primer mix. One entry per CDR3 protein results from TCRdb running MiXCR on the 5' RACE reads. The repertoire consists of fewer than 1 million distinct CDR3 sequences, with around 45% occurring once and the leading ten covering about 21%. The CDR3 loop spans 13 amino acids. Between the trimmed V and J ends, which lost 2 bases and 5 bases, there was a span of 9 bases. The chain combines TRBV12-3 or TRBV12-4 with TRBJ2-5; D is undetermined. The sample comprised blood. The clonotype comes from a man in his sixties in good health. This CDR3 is CASSLRQVETQYF. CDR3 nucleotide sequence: TGTGCCAGCAGTTTAAGGCAGGTCGAGACCCAGTACTTC.